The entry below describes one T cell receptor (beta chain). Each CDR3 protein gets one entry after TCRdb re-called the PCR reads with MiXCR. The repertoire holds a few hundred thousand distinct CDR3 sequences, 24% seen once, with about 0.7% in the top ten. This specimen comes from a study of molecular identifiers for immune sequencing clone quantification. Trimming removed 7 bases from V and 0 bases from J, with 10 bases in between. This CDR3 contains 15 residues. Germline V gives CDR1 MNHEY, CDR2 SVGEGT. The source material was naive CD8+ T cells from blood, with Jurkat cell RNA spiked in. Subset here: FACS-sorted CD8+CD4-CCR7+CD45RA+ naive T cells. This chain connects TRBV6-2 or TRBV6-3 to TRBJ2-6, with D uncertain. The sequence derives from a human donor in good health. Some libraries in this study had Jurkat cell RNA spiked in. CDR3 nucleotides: TGTGCCAGCAAAAAGGGCCGCTCTGGGGCCAACGTCCTGACTTTC. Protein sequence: CASKKGRSGANVLTF.